This TCR beta chain stems from a study of T cell responses to AZD1222 COVID-19 vaccine. The study's findings and limits: Donors were mostly white British, more females; clonal diversity possibly underestimated. Once two AZD1222 doses were given, Spike-specific TCR breadth and depth went up.

With respect to this clone: What it binds is not known.

The table came from immunoSEQ multiplex PCR; TCRdb's copy has only in-frame clones and leaves some out. The sample lists 150,000 or so clones, roughly nine tenths occurring once. Germline loops: CDR1 SQVTM, CDR2 ANQGSEA. The CDR3 consists of 13 residues. V was clipped by 4 bases and J by 2 bases, with 9 bases between them. V gene TRBV29-1 combines with J gene TRBJ1-5; D not resolved. Sequenced here: peripheral blood, sampled 28 days after the second AZD1222 dose. The source is an adult who received the AZD1222 COVID-19 vaccine. As DNA, the CDR3 is TGCAGCGTTGCGGACGGGGGCAATCAGCCCCAGCATTTT. This encodes CSVADGGNQPQHF.